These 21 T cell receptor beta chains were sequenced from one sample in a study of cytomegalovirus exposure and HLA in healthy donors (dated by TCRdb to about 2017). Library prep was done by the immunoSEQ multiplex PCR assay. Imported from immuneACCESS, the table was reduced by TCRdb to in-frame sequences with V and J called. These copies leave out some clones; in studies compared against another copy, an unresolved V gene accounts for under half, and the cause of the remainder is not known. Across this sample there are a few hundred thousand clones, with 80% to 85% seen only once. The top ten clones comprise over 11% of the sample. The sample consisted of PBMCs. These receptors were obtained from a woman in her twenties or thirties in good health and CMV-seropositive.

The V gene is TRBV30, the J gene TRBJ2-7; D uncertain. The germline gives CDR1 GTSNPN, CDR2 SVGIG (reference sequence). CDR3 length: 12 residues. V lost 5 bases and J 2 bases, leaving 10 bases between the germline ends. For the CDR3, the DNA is TGTGCCTGGGGTTCAGGTACCTACGAGCAGTACTTC. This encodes CAWGSGTYEQYF.

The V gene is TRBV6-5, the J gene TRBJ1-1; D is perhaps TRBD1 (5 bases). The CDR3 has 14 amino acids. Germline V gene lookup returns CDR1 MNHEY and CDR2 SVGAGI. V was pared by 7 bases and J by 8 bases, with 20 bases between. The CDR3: CASNPLYPTDEAFF. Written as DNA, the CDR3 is TGTGCCAGCAATCCCTTGTACCCGACAGACGAAGCTTTCTTT.

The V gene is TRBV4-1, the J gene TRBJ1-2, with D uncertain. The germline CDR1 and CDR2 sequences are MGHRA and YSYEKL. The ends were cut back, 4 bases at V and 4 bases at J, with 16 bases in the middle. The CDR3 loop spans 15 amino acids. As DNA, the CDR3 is TGCGCCAGCAGCCCCCCATACGTCACTTCCTATGGCTACACCTTC. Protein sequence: CASSPPYVTSYGYTF.

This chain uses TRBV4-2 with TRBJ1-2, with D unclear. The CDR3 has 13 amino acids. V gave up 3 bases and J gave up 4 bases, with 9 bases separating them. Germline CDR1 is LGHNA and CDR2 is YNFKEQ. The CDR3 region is CASSHTQLYGYTF. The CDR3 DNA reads TGTGCCAGCAGCCATACACAGCTCTATGGCTACACCTTC.

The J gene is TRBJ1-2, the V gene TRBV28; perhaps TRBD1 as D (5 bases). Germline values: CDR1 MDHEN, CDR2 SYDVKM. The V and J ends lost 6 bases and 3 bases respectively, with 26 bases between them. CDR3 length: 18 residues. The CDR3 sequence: CASRNSPGYGAHYYGYTF. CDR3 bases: TGTGCCAGCAGGAATTCACCAGGGTATGGGGCCCACTACTATGGCTACACCTTC.

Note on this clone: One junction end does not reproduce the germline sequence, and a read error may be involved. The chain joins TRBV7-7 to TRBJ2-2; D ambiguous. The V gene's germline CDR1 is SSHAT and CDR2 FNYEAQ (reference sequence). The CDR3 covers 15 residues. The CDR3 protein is CASSLELRGTGELFF. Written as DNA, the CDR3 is TGTGCTAGCAGCTTAGAGTTGCGAGGCACCGGGGAGCTGTTTTTT.

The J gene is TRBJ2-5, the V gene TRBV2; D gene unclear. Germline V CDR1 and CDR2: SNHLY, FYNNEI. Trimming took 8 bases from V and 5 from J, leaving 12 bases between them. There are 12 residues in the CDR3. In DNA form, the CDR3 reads TGTGCCAGCTTGGTTTCGGTGGAGACCCAGTACTTC. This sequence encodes CASLVSVETQYF. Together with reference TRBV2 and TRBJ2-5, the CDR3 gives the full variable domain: EPEVTQTPSHQVTQMGQEVILRCVPISNHLYFYWYRQILGQKVEFLVSFYNNEISEKSEIFDDQFSVERPDGSNFTLKIRSTKLEDSAMYFCASLVSVETQYFGPGTRLLVL.

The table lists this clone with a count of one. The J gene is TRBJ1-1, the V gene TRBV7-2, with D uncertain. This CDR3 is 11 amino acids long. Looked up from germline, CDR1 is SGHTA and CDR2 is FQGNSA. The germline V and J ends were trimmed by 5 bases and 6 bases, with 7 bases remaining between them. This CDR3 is CASSPLSEAFF. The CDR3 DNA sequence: TGTGCCAGCAGCCCCCTCTCTGAAGCTTTCTTT.

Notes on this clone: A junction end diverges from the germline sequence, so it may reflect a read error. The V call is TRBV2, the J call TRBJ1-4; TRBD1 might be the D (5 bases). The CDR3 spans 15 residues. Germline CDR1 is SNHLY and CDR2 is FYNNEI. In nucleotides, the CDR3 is TGTGCCAGCAACACCCTGTCGGGGACTAGTGAAAAACTGTTTTTT. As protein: CASNTLSGTSEKLFF.

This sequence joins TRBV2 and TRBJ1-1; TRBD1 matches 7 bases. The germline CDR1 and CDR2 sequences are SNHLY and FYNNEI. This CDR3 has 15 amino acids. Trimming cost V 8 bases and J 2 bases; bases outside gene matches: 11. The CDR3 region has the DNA TGTGCCAGCCGGGCCCGGACAGGCCTTAACACTGAAGCTTTCTTT. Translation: CASRARTGLNTEAFF.

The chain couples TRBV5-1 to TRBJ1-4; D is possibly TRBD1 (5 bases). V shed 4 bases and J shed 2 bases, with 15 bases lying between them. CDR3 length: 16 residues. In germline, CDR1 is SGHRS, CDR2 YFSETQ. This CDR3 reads CASSTRGEGTNEKLFF. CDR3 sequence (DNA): TGCGCCAGCAGCACCAGAGGGGAGGGGACTAATGAAAAACTGTTTTTT.

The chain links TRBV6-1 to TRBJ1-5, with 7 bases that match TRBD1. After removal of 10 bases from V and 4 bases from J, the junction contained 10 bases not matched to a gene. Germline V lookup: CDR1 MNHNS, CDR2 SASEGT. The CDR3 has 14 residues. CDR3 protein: CATERTGQNQPQHF. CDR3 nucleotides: TGTGCCACCGAAAGGACAGGTCAGAATCAGCCCCAGCATTTT.

CDR3 in amino acids: CAWDPGLNTEAFF. The CDR3 DNA is TGTGCCTGGGACCCGGGATTGAACACTGAAGCTTTCTTT. The rearrangement links TRBV30 to TRBJ1-1, with D hard to call. The germline V and J ends were trimmed by 5 bases and 0 bases, with 10 bases remaining between them. CDR3 length: 13 amino acids. Germline CDR1 reads GTSNPN; CDR2 reads SVGIG (reference sequence). Full variable domain (missing parts from reference TRBV30 and TRBJ1-1): SQTIHQWPATLVQPVGSPLSLECTVEGTSNPNLYWYRQAAGRGLQLLFYSVGIGQISSEVPQNLSASRPQDRQFILSSKKLLLSDSGFYLCAWDPGLNTEAFFGQGTRLTVV.

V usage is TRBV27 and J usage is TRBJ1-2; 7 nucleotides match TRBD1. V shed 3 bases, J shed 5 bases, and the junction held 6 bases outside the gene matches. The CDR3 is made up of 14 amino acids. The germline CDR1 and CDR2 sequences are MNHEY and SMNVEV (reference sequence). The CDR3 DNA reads TGTGCCAGCAGTTTTACAGGGGAAACTTATGGCTACACCTTC. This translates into CASSFTGETYGYTF.

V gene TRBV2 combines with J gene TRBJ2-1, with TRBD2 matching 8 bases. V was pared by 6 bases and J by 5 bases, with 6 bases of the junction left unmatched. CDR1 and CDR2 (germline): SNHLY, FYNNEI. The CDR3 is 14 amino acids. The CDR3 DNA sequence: TGTGCCAGCAGAACTAGCGGCCCCCACAATGAGCAGTTCTTC. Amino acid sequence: CASRTSGPHNEQFF.

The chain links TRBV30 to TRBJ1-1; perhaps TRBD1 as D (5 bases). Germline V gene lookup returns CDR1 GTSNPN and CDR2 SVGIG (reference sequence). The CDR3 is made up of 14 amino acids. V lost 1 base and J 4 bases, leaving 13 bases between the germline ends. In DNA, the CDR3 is TGTGCCTGGAGTGGTATGACAGATTCCACTGAAGCTTTCTTT. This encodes CAWSGMTDSTEAFF.

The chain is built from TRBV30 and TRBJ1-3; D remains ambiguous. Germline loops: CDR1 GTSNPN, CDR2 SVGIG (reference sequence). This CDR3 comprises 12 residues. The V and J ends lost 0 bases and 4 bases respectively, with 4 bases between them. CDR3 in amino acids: CAWSVQGNTIYF. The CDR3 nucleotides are TGTGCCTGGAGTGTACAAGGAAACACCATATATTTT.

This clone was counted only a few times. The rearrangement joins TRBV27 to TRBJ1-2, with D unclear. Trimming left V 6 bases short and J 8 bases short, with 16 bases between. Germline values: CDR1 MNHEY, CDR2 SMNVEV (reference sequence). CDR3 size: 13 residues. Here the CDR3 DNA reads TGTGCCAGCAGGGGCAGCCCAATGGTGGGCTACACCTTC. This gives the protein CASRGSPMVGYTF.

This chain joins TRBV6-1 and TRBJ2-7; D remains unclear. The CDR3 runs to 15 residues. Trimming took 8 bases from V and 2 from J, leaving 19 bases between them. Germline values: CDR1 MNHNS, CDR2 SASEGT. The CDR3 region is CASGTASASTYEQYF. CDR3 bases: TGTGCCAGCGGTACGGCTTCGGCGTCGACCTACGAGCAGTACTTC.

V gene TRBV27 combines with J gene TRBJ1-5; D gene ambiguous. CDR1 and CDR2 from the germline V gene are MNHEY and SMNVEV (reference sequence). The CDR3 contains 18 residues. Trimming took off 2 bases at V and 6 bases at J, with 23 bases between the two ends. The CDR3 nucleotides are TGTGCCAGCAGTTTACCTCCCTCCGGGTGGGGAAGAAGTCAGCCCCAGCATTTT. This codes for CASSLPPSGWGRSQPQHF.

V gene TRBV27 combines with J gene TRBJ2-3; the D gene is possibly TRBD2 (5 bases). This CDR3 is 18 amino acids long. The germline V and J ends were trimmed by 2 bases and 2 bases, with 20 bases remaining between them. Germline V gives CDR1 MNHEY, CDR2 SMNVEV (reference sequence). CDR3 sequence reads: CASSLGEGPTAITDTQYF. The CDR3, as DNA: TGTGCCAGCAGTTTAGGAGAGGGCCCGACCGCAATCACAGATACGCAGTATTTT.